The 15 T cell receptor beta chains given below trace back to one sample, sequenced in a study of beta chain features in type 1 diabetes. Regarding the study as a whole: TCRB CDR3s from Type 1 diabetes patients were moderately but significantly shorter in all four CD4+ subsets.

These receptors are not linked to any known antigen. Expressed TCRB transcripts were sequenced after all isolated RNA was converted to cDNA. Sequenced by immunoSEQ multiplex PCR; TCRdb stores in-frame clones only, minus some. This sample has over 150,000 clones, with around a tenth found just once. Sequenced material: central memory CD4+ T cells from blood. The receptors shown here come from a man aged 25-40 years with type 1 diabetes.

The rearrangement uses TRBV9 and TRBJ1-2, with 8 bases that match TRBD1. This CDR3 is built from 14 residues. Germline CDR1 and CDR2: SGDLS and YYNGEE. The ends lost 2 bases at V and 6 bases at J; junction bases unmatched: 6. CDR3 bases: TGTGCCAGCAGCGTTTCCAGGGGGCAGGATGGCTACACCTTC. Protein product: CASSVSRGQDGYTF.

The rearrangement links TRBV9 to TRBJ2-2; D call uncertain. From germline, CDR1 is SGDLS and CDR2 YYNGEE. The CDR3 is 17 amino acids. Trimming shortened V by 2 bases and J by 7 bases, and 21 bases separated the two germline ends. The DNA for the CDR3 is TGTGCCAGCAGCGTCAGTAGCTTGACGCTTCCGGGCGGGGAGCTGTTTTTT. It translates to CASSVSSLTLPGGELFF. Using reference TRBV9 and TRBJ2-2 for the parts outside the CDR3, the full variable domain is DSGVTQTPKHLITATGQRVTLRCSPRSGDLSVYWYQQSLDQGLQFLIQYYNGEERAKGNILERFSAQQFPDLHSELNLSSLELGDSALYFCASSVSSLTLPGGELFFGEGSRLTVL.

The chain uses TRBV2 and TRBJ1-2, with D possibly matching TRBD1 (6 bases). Germline assignment: CDR1 SNHLY and CDR2 FYNNEI. The CDR3 spans 13 residues. Trimming stripped 8 bases from V and 5 bases from J, with 15 bases between. The CDR3 loop is CASRRSDRYGYTF. The CDR3 nucleotides are TGTGCCAGCCGTCGGTCGGACAGATATGGCTACACCTTC.

The V call is TRBV7-2, the J call TRBJ1-1; the match to TRBD1 covers 7 bases. The CDR3 covers 16 residues. V shed 4 bases, J shed 2 bases, and the junction held 10 bases outside the gene matches. Germline CDR1 SGHTA, CDR2 FQGNSA. The CDR3 reads CASSWVSGTDNTEAFF. CDR3 bases: TGTGCCAGCAGCTGGGTATCCGGGACAGATAACACTGAAGCTTTCTTT.

This clone was counted between two and nine times. The V gene is TRBV5-1, the J gene TRBJ2-5; 7 nucleotides match TRBD2. The length of the CDR3 is 14 residues. The V and J ends lost 4 bases and 3 bases, in that order; junction bases with no gene match: 6. Germline V gives CDR1 SGHRS, CDR2 YFSETQ. The CDR3 DNA reads as TGCGCCAGCAGCCCAGGGACTACGAAAGAGACCCAGTACTTC. Translated: CASSPGTTKETQYF.

This chain links TRBV27 with TRBJ2-3; D is unresolved. This CDR3 has 13 amino acids. V dropped 2 bases and J dropped 2 bases, with 5 bases sitting between them. Germline V CDR1 and CDR2: MNHEY, SMNVEV (reference sequence). The CDR3 bases are TGTGCCAGCAGTTTAACCTACACAGATACGCAGTATTTT. This encodes CASSLTYTDTQYF.

The gene calls are TRBV7-9 and TRBJ2-7; no clear D. CDR3 length: 12 residues. Trimming took 6 bases from V and 4 from J, leaving 10 bases between them. Germline-derived CDR1 and CDR2 are SEHNR and FQNEAQ (reference sequence). This CDR3 reads CASSSLGYEQYF. The CDR3 DNA sequence: TGTGCCAGCAGTTCCCTAGGTTACGAGCAGTACTTC.

This chain connects TRBV6-5 to TRBJ2-5, with TRBD2 as a possible D gene (6 bases). CDR1 and CDR2 from the germline V gene are MNHEY and SVGAGI. V was trimmed by 6 bases and J by 2 bases, leaving 16 bases between them. The CDR3 covers 15 residues. The CDR3 DNA is TGTGCCAGCAGCAAACGAGGACTACGTCAAGAGACCCAGTACTTC. Encoded protein: CASSKRGLRQETQYF.

In this sample, this clone turned up a few times. The chain uses TRBV7-3 and TRBJ1-1, with D unresolved. The CDR3 length is 13 residues. V gave up 6 bases and J gave up 1 base, with 9 bases separating them. The germline V gene has CDR1 SGHTA and CDR2 FQGTGA. Here the CDR3 DNA reads TGTGCCAGCAGTCCGGGGAGGAACACTGAAGCTTTCTTT. Protein sequence: CASSPGRNTEAFF.

This clone has only a few counts. The CDR3 sequence is CATRKRDTQYF. The CDR3 DNA follows: TGTGCCACCAGAAAGCGCGATACGCAGTATTTT. V is TRBV6-5 and J is TRBJ2-3; D is unclear. The CDR3 loop spans 11 amino acids. V was clipped by 10 bases and J by 6 bases, with 11 bases between them. Germline V gene data show CDR1 as MNHEY and CDR2 as SVGAGI.

CDR3 region: CASSLGAVGYGYTF. The CDR3 DNA is TGTGCCAGCAGCTTGGGGGCAGTGGGCTATGGCTACACCTTC. This chain links TRBV7-9 with TRBJ1-2, with a weak D call TRBD1 (6 bases). V was pared by 3 bases and J by 4 bases, with 12 bases between. Germline loops: CDR1 SEHNR, CDR2 FQNEAQ (reference sequence). This CDR3 contains 14 residues.

This chain joins TRBV18 and TRBJ1-1, with D unclear. Looked up from germline, CDR1 is KGHSH and CDR2 is LQKENI. This CDR3 is 14 amino acids long. Trimming cost V 3 bases and J 7 bases, with 15 bases left between them. CDR3 region: CASSPGGEEGEAFF. In nucleotides, the CDR3 is TGTGCCAGCTCACCCGGCGGGGAAGAGGGTGAAGCTTTCTTT.

This chain connects TRBV10-3 to TRBJ2-2, with 9 bases matching TRBD1. The CDR3 totals 12 residues. J lost 7 bases, V lost 8 bases, and 2 bases had no gene match. The germline V gene has CDR1 ENHRY and CDR2 SYGVKD. The CDR3 DNA reads TGTGCCATCGGGACAGGGAACGGGGAGCTGTTTTTT. As protein: CAIGTGNGELFF.

The J gene is TRBJ1-1, the V gene TRBV5-1, with 8 bases that match TRBD1. The CDR3 runs to 18 residues. Germline V CDR1 and CDR2: SGHRS, YFSETQ. The V segment lost 0 bases and the J segment 0 bases; nucleotides outside the gene matches: 10. DNA of the CDR3: TGCGCCAGCAGCTTGGAAGGGACAGGTCCTCTGATGAACACTGAAGCTTTCTTT. Protein: CASSLEGTGPLMNTEAFF.

This clone came up a few times. The rearrangement joins TRBV25-1 to TRBJ2-3, with 10 bases lining up with TRBD1. Per germline, CDR1 MGHDK and CDR2 SYGVNS. With V trimmed by 3 bases and J by 0 bases, 3 bases remained unmatched. The CDR3 is 16 residues long. The CDR3 loop is CASSDSTGGSTDTQYF. CDR3 DNA sequence: TGTGCCAGCAGTGATTCGACAGGGGGCAGCACAGATACGCAGTATTTT.